This T cell receptor (beta chain) was sequenced in a study of cytomegalovirus exposure and HLA in healthy donors. Study background: A prior analysis found around 110 million unique TCR beta sequences from approximately 190 million T cells. There were 350 to 450 genotyped donors. Of these, 81% fell in the genetic ancestry cluster associated with self-reported Caucasian donors. General study findings and limits: Sequencing probably produced one cluster of sequence variants that were highly shared.

Remarks on this clone: Its antigen is currently unknown.

The primer mix had 60 Vbeta and 13 Jbeta primers. Method: immunoSEQ multiplex PCR; TCRdb's copy keeps in-frame clones and lacks some. The sample carries 100,000 to 150,000 clones, around 72% recorded once. This CDR3 is built from 15 residues. The germline V gene encodes CDR1 SGHRS and CDR2 YFSETQ. Losses at the gene ends were 3 bases for V and 6 bases for J; bases not matched to a gene: 10. Sequencing used PBMCs. The chain combines TRBV5-1 with TRBJ1-2; TRBD1 matches at 8 bases. The receptor was derived from a woman between 18 and 29 years old in good health and CMV-seronegative. This CDR3 reads CASSSTDDRGHGYTF. As DNA, the CDR3 is TGCGCCAGCAGCTCAACCGACGACAGGGGCCATGGCTACACCTTC. Supplemented by reference TRBV5-1 and TRBJ1-2, the full variable domain reads KAGVTQTPRYLIKTRGQQVTLSCSPISGHRSVSWYQQTPGQGLQFLFEYFSETQRNKGNFPGRFSGRQFSNSRSEMNVSTLELGDSALYLCASSSTDDRGHGYTFGSGTRLTVV.